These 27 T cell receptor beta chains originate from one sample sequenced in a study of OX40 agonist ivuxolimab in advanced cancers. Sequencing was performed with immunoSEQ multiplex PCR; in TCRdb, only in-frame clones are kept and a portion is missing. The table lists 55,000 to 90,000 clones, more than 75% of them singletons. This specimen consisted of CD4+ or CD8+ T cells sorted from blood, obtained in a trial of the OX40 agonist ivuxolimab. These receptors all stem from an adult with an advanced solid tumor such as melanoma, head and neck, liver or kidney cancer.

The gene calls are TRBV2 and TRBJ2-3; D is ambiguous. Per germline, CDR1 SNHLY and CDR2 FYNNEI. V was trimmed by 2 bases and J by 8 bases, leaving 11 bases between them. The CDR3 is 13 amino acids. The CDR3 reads CASSELATVTQYF. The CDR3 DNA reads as TGTGCCAGCAGTGAACTGGCTACCGTTACGCAGTATTTT. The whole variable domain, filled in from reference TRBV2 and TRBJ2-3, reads EPEVTQTPSHQVTQMGQEVILRCVPISNHLYFYWYRQILGQKVEFLVSFYNNEISEKSEIFDDQFSVERPDGSNFTLKIRSTKLEDSAMYFCASSELATVTQYFGPGTRLTVL.

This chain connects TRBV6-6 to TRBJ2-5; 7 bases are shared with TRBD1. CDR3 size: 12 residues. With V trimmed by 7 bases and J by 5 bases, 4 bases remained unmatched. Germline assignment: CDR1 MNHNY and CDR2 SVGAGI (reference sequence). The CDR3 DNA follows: TGTGCCAGCAAGGGGGCAGGGGAGACCCAGTACTTC. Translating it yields CASKGAGETQYF.

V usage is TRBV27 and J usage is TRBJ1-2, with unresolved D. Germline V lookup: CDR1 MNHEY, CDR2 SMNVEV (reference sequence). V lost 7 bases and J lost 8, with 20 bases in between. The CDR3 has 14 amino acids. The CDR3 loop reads CASTGKGLLWGYTF. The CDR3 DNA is TGTGCCAGCACGGGAAAGGGCCTCCTCTGGGGCTACACCTTC.

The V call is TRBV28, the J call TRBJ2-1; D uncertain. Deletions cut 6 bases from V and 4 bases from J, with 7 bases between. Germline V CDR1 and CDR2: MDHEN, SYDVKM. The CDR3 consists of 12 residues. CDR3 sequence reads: CASSLQYNEQFF. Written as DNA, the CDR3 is TGTGCCAGCAGCCTACAATACAATGAGCAGTTCTTC. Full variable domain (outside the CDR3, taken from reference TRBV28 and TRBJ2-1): DVKVTQSSRYLVKRTGEKVFLECVQDMDHENMFWYRQDPGLGLRLIYFSYDVKMKEKGDIPEGYSVSREKKERFSLILESASTNQTSMYLCASSLQYNEQFFGPGTRLTVL.

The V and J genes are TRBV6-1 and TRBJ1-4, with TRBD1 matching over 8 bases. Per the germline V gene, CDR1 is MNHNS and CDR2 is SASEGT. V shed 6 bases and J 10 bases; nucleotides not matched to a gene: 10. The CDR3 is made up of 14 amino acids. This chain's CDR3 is CASRGETGVRKLFF. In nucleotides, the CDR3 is TGTGCCAGCAGGGGGGAGACAGGGGTCAGAAAACTGTTTTTT.

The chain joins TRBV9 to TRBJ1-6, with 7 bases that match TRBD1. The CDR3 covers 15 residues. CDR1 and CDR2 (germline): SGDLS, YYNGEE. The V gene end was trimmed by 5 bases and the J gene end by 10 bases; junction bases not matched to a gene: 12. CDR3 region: CASSLTGGGKSPLHF. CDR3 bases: TGTGCCAGCAGTCTTACGGGAGGGGGCAAATCACCCCTCCACTTT. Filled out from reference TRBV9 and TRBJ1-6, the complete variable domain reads DSGVTQTPKHLITATGQRVTLRCSPRSGDLSVYWYQQSLDQGLQFLIQYYNGEERAKGNILERFSAQQFPDLHSELNLSSLELGDSALYFCASSLTGGGKSPLHFGNGTRLTVT.

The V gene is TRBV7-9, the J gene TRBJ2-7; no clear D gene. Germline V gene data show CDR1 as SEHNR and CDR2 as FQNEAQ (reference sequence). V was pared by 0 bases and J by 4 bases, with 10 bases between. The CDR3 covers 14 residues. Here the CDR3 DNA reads TGTGCCAGCAGCTTAGCGGGTTTGGGATACGAGCAGTACTTC. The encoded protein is CASSLAGLGYEQYF.

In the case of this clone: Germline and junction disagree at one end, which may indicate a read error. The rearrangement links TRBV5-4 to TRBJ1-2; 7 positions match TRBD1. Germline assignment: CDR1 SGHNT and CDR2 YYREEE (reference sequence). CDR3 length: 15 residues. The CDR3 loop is CASSQDQTGSYGYTF. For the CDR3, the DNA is TGCGCCAGCAGCCAAGATCAGACAGGGAGCTATGGCTACACCTTC. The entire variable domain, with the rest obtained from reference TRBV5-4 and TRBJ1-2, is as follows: ETGVTQSPTHLIKTRGQQVTLRCSSQSGHNTVSWYQQALGQGPQFIFQYYREEENGRGNFPPRFSGLQFPNYSSELNVNALELDDSALYLCASSQDQTGSYGYTFGSGTRLTVV.

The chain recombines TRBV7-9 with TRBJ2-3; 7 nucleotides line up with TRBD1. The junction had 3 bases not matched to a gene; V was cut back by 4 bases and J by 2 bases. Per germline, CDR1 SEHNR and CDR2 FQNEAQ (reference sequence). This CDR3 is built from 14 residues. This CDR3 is CASSSDRITDTQYF. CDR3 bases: TGTGCCAGCAGCTCGGACAGGATCACAGATACGCAGTATTTT. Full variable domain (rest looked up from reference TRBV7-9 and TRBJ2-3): DTGVSQNPRHKITKRGQNVTFRCDPISEHNRLYWYRQTLGQGPEFLTYFQNEAQLEKSRLLSDRFSAERPKGSFSTLEIQRTEQGDSAMYLCASSSDRITDTQYFGPGTRLTVL.

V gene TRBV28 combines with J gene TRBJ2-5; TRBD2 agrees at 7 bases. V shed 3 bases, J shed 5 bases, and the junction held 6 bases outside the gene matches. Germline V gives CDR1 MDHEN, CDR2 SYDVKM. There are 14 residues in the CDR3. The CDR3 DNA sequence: TGTGCCAGCAGTTTTCGGGAGGCTGCGGAGACCCAGTACTTC. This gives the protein CASSFREAAETQYF.

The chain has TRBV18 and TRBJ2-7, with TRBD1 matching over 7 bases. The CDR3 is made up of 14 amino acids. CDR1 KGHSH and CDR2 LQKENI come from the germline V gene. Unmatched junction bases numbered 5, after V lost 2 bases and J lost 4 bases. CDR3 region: CASSPNHRGYEQYF. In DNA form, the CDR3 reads TGTGCCAGCTCACCAAATCACAGGGGATACGAGCAGTACTTC.

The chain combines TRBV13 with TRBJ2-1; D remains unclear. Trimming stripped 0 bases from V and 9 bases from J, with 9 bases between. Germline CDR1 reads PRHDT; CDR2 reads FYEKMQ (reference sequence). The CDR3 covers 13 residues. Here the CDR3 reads CASSLGAGIEQFF. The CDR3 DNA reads TGTGCCAGCAGCTTAGGGGCCGGTATTGAGCAGTTCTTC. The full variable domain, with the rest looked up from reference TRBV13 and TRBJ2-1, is AAGVIQSPRHLIKEKRETATLKCYPIPRHDTVYWYQQGPGQDPQFLISFYEKMQSDKGSIPDRFSAQQFSDYHSELNMSSLELGDSALYFCASSLGAGIEQFFGPGTRLTVL.

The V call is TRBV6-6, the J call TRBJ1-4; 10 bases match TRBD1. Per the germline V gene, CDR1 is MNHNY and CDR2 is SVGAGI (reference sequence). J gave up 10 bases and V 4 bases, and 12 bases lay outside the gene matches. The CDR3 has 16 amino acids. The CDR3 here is CASSLSPGQGQGKLFF. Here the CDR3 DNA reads TGTGCCAGCAGTTTGAGTCCGGGACAGGGGCAGGGAAAACTGTTTTTT.

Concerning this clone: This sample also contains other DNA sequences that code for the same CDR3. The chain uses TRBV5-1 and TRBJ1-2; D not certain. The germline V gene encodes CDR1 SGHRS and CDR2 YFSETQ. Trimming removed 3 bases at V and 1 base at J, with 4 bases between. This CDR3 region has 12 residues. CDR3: CASSSGNYGYTF. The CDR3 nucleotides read TGCGCCAGCAGCTCCGGTAACTATGGCTACACCTTC.

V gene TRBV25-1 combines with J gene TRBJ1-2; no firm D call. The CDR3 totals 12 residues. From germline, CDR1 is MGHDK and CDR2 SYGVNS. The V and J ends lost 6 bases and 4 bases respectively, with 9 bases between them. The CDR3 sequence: CASSPGPYGYTF. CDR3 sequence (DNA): TGTGCCAGCAGCCCTGGACCCTATGGCTACACCTTC.

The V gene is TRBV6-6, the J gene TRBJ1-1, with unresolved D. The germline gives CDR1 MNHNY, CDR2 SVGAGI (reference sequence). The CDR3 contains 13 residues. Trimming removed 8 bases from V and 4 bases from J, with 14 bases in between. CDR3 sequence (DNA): TGTGCCAGCTCTACTGAGGTTATCACTGAAGCTTTCTTT. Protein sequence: CASSTEVITEAFF.

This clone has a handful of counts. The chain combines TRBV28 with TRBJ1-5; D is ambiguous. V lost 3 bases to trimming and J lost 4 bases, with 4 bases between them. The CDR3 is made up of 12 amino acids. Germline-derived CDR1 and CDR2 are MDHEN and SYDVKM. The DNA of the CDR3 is TGTGCCAGCAGTTTTGGGAATCAGCCCCAGCATTTT. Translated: CASSFGNQPQHF.

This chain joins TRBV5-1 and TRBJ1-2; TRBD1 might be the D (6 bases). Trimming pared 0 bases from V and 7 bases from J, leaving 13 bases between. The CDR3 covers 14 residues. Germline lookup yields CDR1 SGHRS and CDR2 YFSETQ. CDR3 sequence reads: CASSLGQGNRGYTF. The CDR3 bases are TGCGCCAGCAGCTTGGGTCAGGGGAATCGTGGCTACACCTTC. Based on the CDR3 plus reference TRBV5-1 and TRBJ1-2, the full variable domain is KAGVTQTPRYLIKTRGQQVTLSCSPISGHRSVSWYQQTPGQGLQFLFEYFSETQRNKGNFPGRFSGRQFSNSRSEMNVSTLELGDSALYLCASSLGQGNRGYTFGSGTRLTVV.

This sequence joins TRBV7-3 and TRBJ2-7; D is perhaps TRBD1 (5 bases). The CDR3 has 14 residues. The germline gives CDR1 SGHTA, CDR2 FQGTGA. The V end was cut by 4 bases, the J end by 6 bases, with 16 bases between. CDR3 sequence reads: CASSSVRTGFEQYF. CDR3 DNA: TGTGCCAGCAGCTCAGTTCGTACAGGTTTCGAGCAGTACTTC.

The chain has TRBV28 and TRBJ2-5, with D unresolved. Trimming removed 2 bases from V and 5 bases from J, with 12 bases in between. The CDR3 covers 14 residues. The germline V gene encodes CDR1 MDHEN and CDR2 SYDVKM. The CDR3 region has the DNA TGTGCCAGCAGTTTAGGCAGCCTTGGGGAGACCCAGTACTTC. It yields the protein CASSLGSLGETQYF.

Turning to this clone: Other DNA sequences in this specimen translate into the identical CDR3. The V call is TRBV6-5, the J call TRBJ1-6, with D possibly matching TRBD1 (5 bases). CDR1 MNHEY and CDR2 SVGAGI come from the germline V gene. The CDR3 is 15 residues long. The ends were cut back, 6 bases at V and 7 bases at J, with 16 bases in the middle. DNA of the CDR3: TGTGCCAGCAGCCCTCGTGACAGACCGAATTCACCCCTCCACTTT. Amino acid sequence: CASSPRDRPNSPLHF.

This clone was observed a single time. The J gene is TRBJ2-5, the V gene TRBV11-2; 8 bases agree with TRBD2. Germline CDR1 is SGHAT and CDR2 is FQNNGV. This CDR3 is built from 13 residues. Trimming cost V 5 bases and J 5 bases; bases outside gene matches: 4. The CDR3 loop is CASSGRGGETQYF. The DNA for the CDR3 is TGTGCCAGCAGCGGCCGGGGGGGGGAGACCCAGTACTTC.

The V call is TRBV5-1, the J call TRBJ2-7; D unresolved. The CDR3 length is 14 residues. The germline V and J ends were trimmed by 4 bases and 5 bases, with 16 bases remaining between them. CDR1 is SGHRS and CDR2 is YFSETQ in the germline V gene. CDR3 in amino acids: CASSLGWYGDEQYV. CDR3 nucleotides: TGCGCCAGCAGCCTTGGCTGGTATGGGGACGAGCAGTACGTC.

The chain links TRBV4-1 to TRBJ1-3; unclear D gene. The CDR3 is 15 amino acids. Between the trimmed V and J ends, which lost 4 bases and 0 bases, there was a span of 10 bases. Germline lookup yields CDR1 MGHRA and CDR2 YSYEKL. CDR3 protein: CASSLPTRSGNTIYF. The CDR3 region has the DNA TGCGCCAGCAGCCTACCGACACGCTCTGGAAACACCATATATTTT.

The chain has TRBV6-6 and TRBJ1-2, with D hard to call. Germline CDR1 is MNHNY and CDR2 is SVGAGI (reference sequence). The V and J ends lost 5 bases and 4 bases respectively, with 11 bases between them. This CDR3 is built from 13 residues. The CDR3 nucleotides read TGTGCCAGCAGTGGCCCCAGCGGCTATGGCTACACCTTC. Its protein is CASSGPSGYGYTF.

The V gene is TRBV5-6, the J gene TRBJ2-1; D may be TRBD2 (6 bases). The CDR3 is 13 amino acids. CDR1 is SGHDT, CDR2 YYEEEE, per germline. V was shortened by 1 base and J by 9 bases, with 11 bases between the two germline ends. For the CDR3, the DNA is TGTGCCAGCAGCTTGACTAGCAAGTCTGAGCAGTTCTTC. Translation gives CASSLTSKSEQFF.

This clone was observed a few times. The CDR3 reads CASSRRDRANTGELFF. CDR3 bases: TGTGCCAGCAGTCGCCGGGACAGGGCGAACACCGGGGAGCTGTTTTTT. The chain joins TRBV7-9 to TRBJ2-2, with TRBD1 identical over 9 bases. The CDR3 spans 16 residues. Germline loops: CDR1 SEHNR, CDR2 FQNEAQ (reference sequence). V dropped 6 bases and J dropped 0; count of bases not matched to a gene: 5.